The rows below give T cell receptor beta chains drawn from one sample of a study of T cells of healthy individuals. A single record per CDR3 protein comes from TCRdb applying MiXCR to the 5' RACE reads. The sample records 90,000 to 100,000 distinct CDR3 sequences, roughly 15% being singletons. All receptors come from a human donor in good health. The CDR3 runs from the conserved cysteine through the conserved F or W. D genes are given only for firm matches. Rows may omit the clone size; those that give it use once, few, many or a size class.

TRBV6-7	TRBJ1-1	.	.	CASSHRINFGNTEAFF	TGTGCCAGCAGTCACAGGATTAACTTTGGGAACACTGAAGCTTTCTTT
TRBV20-1	TRBJ2-5	.	.	CSALSPVPQETQYF	TGCAGTGCTCTTTCGCCGGTCCCCCAAGAGACCCAGTACTTC
TRBV12-3/TRBV12-4	TRBJ2-3	.	many	CASSFGDTQYF	TGTGCCAGCAGTTTCGGAGATACGCAGTATTTT
TRBV20-1	TRBJ2-1	.	.	CSARDRGSYNEQFF	TGCAGTGCTAGAGATCGAGGCTCCTACAATGAGCAGTTCTTC
TRBV10-3	TRBJ2-7	TRBD1	.	CAISEPNRDRGFDEQYF	TGTGCCATCAGTGAGCCGAACCGGGACAGGGGATTTGACGAGCAGTACTTC
TRBV7-3	TRBJ2-2	.	few	CASSLTGAPGELFF	TGTGCCAGCAGCTTAACAGGGGCTCCCGGGGAGCTGTTTTTT
TRBV20-1	TRBJ2-6	.	few	CSAGPSGANVLTF	TGCAGTGCTGGACCCTCTGGGGCCAACGTCCTGACTTTC
TRBV5-6	TRBJ2-5	TRBD2	once	CASSWTGTTNKETQYF	TGTGCCAGCAGCTGGACCGGGACTACAAACAAAGAGACCCAGTACTTC
TRBV29-1	TRBJ2-5	.	.	CSVVGARGLETQYF	TGCAGCGTTGTCGGGGCCCGAGGGCTAGAGACCCAGTACTTC
TRBV28	TRBJ1-6	TRBD1	many	CASGTGGADSPLHF	TGTGCCAGCGGTACAGGGGGCGCTGATTCACCCCTCCACTTT
TRBV9	TRBJ1-6	.	many	CASSGRGPSSPLHF	TGTGCCAGCAGCGGCCGGGGGCCTTCTTCACCCCTCCACTTT
TRBV4-2	TRBJ2-1	TRBD2	many	CASSPTTSGDNEQFF	TGTGCCAGCAGCCCCACGACTAGCGGGGACAATGAGCAGTTCTTC
TRBV7-8	TRBJ1-1	.	many	CASSFFGTLTARRGLEAFF	TGTGCCAGCAGCTTCTTTGGGACGCTCACCGCCAGGCGGGGGCTTGAAGCTTTCTTT
TRBV6-2/TRBV6-3	TRBJ2-2	TRBD2	few	CASSYSREGPTGELFF	TGTGCCAGCAGTTACTCGCGGGAGGGCCCAACCGGGGAGCTGTTTTTT
TRBV6-5	TRBJ2-1	.	few	CASIKMGTGDNEQFF	TGTGCCAGCATCAAAATGGGGACTGGAGACAATGAGCAGTTCTTC
TRBV5-5	TRBJ2-7	.	many	CASSLWGEEQYF	TGTGCCAGCAGCTTGTGGGGTGAGGAGCAGTACTTC
TRBV19	TRBJ2-1	.	.	CASSIRQGHNEQFF	TGTGCCAGTAGTATACGGCAGGGCCACAATGAGCAGTTCTTC
TRBV28	TRBJ1-4	.	few	CASSRRDGHNEKLFF	TGTGCCAGCAGTAGACGGGACGGCCATAATGAAAAACTGTTTTTT
TRBV28	TRBJ2-1	.	.	CASSPQPAVGEQFF	TGTGCCAGCAGTCCGCAACCAGCAGTCGGTGAGCAGTTCTTC
TRBV7-2	TRBJ2-7	.	many	CASSRREYEQYF	TGTGCCAGCAGCCGTCGAGAGTACGAGCAGTACTTC
TRBV11-1	TRBJ1-6	.	.	CASSLAQGTNSNSPLHF	TGTGCCAGCAGCTTAGCTCAAGGGACAAACTCTAATTCACCCCTCCACTTT
TRBV28	TRBJ2-7	.	.	CASSLYQQGRYEQYF	TGTGCCAGCAGTTTATATCAACAGGGTCGGTACGAGCAGTACTTC
TRBV7-2	TRBJ1-6	.	.	CASSLQQVDNSPLHF	TGTGCCAGCAGCTTACAACAGGTGGATAATTCACCCCTCCACTTT
TRBV6-1	TRBJ1-1	.	many	CASSEAAQLTEAFF	TGTGCCAGCAGTGAAGCAGCGCAGCTCACTGAAGCTTTCTTT
TRBV6-6	TRBJ1-6	.	.	CASSYESSYNSPLHF	TGTGCCAGCAGTTACGAGAGCTCTTATAATTCACCCCTCCACTTT
TRBV29-1	TRBJ2-1	TRBD2	few	CSASGGGGRYNEQFF	TGCAGCGCCTCCGGGGGCGGGGGGAGGTACAATGAGCAGTTCTTC
TRBV4-2	TRBJ1-1	.	.	CASSQGQHAEAFF	TGTGCCAGCAGCCAAGGCCAGCATGCTGAAGCTTTCTTT
TRBV4-3	TRBJ2-6	.	few	CASSAGKSSGANVLTF	TGCGCCAGCAGCGCGGGGAAGAGCTCTGGGGCCAACGTCCTGACTTTC
TRBV7-2	TRBJ2-1	.	few	CASSLEAGPYNEQFF	TGTGCCAGCAGCTTAGAAGCGGGTCCCTACAATGAGCAGTTCTTC
TRBV2	TRBJ1-4	TRBD1	.	CASAWDRDEKLFF	TGTGCCAGCGCTTGGGACAGAGATGAAAAACTGTTTTTT
TRBV13	TRBJ2-3	.	.	CASSFGGYTDTQYF	TGTGCCAGCAGCTTTGGGGGATACACAGATACGCAGTATTTT
TRBV20-1	TRBJ2-7	.	many	CSARDQGYEQYF	TGCAGTGCTAGAGATCAGGGCTACGAGCAGTACTTC
TRBV11-1	TRBJ2-7	.	few	CASSLGPSTSYEQYF	TGTGCCAGCAGCTTAGGTCCGTCCACCTCCTACGAGCAGTACTTC
TRBV29-1	TRBJ2-2	.	few	CSVEKGNTGELFF	TGCAGCGTGGAGAAGGGGAACACCGGGGAGCTGTTTTTT